This T cell receptor beta chain is from a study of T cell changes during pregnancy in multiple sclerosis. Sequencing was performed with immunoSEQ multiplex PCR; in TCRdb, only in-frame clones are kept and a portion is missing. This table has some 60,000 clones, 90% appearing once. CDR1 is SQVTM, CDR2 ANQGSEA, per germline. CDR3 length: 10 residues. With 6 bases removed from V and 3 bases from J, the gap between germline ends came to 3 bases. V and J are TRBV29-1 and TRBJ2-1; D call uncertain. This specimen was peripheral blood, taken in the first trimester of pregnancy. The TCR comes from a female donor in good health, enrolled as a control in a pregnancy study. The CDR3, as DNA: TGCAGCGTCGTCTACAATGAGCAGTTCTTC. Translation gives CSVVYNEQFF.